The clone carrying this T cell receptor beta chain has more than one count but fewer than ten. This sample is drawn from a study of blood T cell repertoires in COVID-19. Turning to the study itself: From the United States, Italy and Spain came samples of acute and convalescent COVID-19. Sources were T cells, B-cell-depleted T cells, or PBMCs; the material itself was cDNA or gDNA.

Original data processing: Estimated nucleated cell counts came from reference gene primer amplification. Clones were sequenced by immunoSEQ multiplex PCR, and TCRdb holds only the in-frame ones, with some missing. The V and J calls and clone size were taken over from that table, and D and trimming were inferred from the DNA. This repertoire shows roughly 150,000 clones, roughly three quarters found once; its top ten account for 4.2%. The TCR originated in a man between 60 and 70 years old with acute or convalescent COVID-19. The material sequenced was peripheral blood.

The DNA of the CDR3 is TGTGCCAGCAGCGCGGGCGGGGAGCTGTTTTTT. It translates to CASSAGGELFF. The V call is TRBV12-3 or TRBV12-4, the J call TRBJ2-2, with a tentative D call TRBD2 (5 bases). Trimming stripped 6 bases from V and 7 bases from J, with 6 bases between. The CDR3 is made up of 11 amino acids.